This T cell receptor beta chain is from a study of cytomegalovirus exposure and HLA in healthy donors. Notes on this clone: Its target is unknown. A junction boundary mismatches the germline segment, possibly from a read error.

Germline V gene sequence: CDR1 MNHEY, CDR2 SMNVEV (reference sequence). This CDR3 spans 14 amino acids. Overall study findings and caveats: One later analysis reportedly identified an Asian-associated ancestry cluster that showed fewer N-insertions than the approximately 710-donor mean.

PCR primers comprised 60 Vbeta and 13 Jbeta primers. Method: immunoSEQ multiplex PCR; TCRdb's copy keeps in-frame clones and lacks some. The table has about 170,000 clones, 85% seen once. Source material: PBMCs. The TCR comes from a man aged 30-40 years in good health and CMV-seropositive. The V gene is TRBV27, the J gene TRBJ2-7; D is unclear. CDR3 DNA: TGTGCCGGCAGTCGTCAACAGTACTCCTACGAGCAGTACTTC. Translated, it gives CAGSRQQYSYEQYF.